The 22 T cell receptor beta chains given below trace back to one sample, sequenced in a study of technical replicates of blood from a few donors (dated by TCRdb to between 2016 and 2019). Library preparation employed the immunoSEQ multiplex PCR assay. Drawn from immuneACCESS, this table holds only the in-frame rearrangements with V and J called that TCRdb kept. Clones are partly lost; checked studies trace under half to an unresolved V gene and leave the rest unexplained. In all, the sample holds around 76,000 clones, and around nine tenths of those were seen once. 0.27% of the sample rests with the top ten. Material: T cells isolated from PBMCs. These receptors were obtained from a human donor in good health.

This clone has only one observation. CDR3 residues: CASSETYYNSPLHF. CDR3 DNA: TGTGCCAGCAGCGAGACTTATTATAATTCACCCCTCCACTTT. The chain has TRBV7-2 and TRBJ1-6; D is undetermined. The V end lost 5 bases, the J end lost 4 bases, and 9 bases lay between the germline ends. The CDR3 totals 14 residues. Germline CDR1 SGHTA, CDR2 FQGNSA.

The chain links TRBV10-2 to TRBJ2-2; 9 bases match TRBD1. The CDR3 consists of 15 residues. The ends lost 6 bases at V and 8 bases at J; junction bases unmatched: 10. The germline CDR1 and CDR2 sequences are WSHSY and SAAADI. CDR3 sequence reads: CASRYRDRVLGELFF. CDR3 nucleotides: TGCGCCAGCAGATACCGGGACAGGGTTTTAGGGGAGCTGTTTTTT.

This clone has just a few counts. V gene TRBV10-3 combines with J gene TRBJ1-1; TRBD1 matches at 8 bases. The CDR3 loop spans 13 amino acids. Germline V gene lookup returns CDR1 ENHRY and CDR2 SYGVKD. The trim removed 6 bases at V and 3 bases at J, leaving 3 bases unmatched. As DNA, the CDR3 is TGTGCCATCAGCAGGGGGCCGGACACTGAAGCTTTCTTT. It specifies CAISRGPDTEAFF.

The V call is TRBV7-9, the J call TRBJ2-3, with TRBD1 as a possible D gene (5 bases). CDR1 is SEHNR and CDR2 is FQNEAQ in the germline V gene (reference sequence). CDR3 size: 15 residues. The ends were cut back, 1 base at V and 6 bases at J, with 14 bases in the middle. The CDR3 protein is CASSLVPSTADTQYF. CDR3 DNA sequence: TGTGCCAGCAGCTTAGTTCCCTCGACAGCGGATACGCAGTATTTT.

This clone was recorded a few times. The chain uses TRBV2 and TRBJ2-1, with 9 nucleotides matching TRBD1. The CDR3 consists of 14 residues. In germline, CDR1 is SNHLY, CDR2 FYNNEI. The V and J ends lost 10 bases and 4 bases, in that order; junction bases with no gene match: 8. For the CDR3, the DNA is TGTGCCATCAAGTTGGGGACAGGGTACAATGAGCAGTTCTTC. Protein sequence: CAIKLGTGYNEQFF.

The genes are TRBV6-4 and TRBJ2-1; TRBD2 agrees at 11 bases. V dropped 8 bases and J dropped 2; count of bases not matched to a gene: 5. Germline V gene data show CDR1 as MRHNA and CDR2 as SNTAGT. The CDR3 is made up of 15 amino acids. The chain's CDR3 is CASSSGRSPYNEQFF. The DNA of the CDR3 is TGTGCCAGCTCTAGCGGGAGGAGCCCCTACAATGAGCAGTTCTTC.

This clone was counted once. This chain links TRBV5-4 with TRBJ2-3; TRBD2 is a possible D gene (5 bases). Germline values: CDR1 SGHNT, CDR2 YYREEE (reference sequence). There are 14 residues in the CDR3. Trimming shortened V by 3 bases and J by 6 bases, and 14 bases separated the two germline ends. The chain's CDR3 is CASSSREEADTQYF. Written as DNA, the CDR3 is TGTGCCAGCAGCTCCCGTGAGGAGGCGGATACGCAGTATTTT.

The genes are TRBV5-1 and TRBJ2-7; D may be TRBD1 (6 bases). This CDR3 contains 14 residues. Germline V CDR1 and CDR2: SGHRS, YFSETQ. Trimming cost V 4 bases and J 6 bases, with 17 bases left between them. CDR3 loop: CASSPTQGISEQYF. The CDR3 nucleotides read TGCGCCAGCAGCCCCACCCAGGGGATTAGCGAGCAGTACTTC.

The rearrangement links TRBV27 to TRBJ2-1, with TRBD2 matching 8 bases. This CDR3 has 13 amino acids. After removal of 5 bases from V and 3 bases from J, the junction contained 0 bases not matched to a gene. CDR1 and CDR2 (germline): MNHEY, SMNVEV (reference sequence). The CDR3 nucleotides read TGTGCCAGCAGTACTAGCGGCTACAATGAGCAGTTCTTC. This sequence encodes CASSTSGYNEQFF.

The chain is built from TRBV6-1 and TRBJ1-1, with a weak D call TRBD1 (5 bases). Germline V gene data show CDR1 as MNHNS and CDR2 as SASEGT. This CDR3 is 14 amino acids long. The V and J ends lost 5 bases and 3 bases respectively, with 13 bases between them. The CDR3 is CASSRKGLDTEAFF. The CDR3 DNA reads TGTGCCAGCAGTCGGAAGGGGCTTGACACTGAAGCTTTCTTT.

The CDR3: CASSLRDQETQYF. CDR3 coding DNA: TGTGCCAGCAGCTTAAGAGACCAAGAGACCCAGTACTTC. This chain connects TRBV7-8 to TRBJ2-5; D gene ambiguous. The CDR3 runs 13 residues. CDR1 is SGHVS and CDR2 is FQNEAQ in the germline V gene. Deletions cut 2 bases from V and 0 bases from J, with 4 bases between.

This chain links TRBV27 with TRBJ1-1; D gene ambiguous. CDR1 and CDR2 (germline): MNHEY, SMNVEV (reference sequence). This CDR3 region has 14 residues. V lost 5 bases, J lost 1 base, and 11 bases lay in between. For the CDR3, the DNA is TGTGCCAGCAGTCAGACACGTCCGAACACTGAAGCTTTCTTT. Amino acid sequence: CASSQTRPNTEAFF.

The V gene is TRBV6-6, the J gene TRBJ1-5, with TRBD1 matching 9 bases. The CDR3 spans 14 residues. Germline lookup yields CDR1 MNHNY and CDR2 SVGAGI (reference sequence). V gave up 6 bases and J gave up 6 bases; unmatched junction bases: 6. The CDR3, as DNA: TGTGCCAGCAGCGCCGGGACAGGGCCTCAGCCCCAGCATTTT. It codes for CASSAGTGPQPQHF.

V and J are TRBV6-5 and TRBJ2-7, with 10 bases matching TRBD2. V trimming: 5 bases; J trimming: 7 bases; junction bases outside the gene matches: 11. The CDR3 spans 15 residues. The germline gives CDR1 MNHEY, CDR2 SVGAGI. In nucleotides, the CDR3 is TGTGCCAGCAGTCATGGGTCTAGCGGGAGTGGGGAGCAGTACTTC. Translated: CASSHGSSGSGEQYF.

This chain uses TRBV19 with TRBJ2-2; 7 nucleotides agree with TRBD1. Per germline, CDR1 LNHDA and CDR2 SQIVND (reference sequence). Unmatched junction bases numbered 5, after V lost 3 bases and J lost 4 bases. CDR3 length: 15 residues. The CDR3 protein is CASSMGDRITGELFF. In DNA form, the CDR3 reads TGTGCCAGTAGTATGGGGGACAGAATCACCGGGGAGCTGTTTTTT. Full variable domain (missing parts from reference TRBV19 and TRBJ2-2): DGGITQSPKYLFRKEGQNVTLSCEQNLNHDAMYWYRQDPGQGLRLIYYSQIVNDFQKGDIAEGYSVSREKKESFPLTVTSAQKNPTAFYLCASSMGDRITGELFFGEGSRLTVL.

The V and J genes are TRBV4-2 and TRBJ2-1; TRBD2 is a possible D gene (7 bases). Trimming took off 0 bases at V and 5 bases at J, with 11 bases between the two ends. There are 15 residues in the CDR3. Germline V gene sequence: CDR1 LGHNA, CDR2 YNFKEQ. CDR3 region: CASSQDTGGHNEQFF. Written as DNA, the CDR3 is TGTGCCAGCAGCCAAGACACCGGGGGGCACAATGAGCAGTTCTTC.

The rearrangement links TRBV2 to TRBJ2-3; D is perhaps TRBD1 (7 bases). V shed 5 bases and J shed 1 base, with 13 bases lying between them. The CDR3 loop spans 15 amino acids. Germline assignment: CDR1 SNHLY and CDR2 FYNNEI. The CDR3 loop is CASSSGGPRTDTQYF. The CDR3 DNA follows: TGTGCCAGCAGTTCAGGGGGGCCTCGCACAGATACGCAGTATTTT. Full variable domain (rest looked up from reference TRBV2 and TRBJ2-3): EPEVTQTPSHQVTQMGQEVILRCVPISNHLYFYWYRQILGQKVEFLVSFYNNEISEKSEIFDDQFSVERPDGSNFTLKIRSTKLEDSAMYFCASSSGGPRTDTQYFGPGTRLTVL.

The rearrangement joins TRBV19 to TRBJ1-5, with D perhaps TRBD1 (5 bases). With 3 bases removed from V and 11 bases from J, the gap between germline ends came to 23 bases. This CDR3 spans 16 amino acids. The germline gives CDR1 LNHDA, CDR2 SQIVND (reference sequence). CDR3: CASSIGSREGNLAQHF. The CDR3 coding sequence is TGTGCCAGTAGTATTGGGTCCAGGGAGGGGAATCTAGCCCAGCATTTT.

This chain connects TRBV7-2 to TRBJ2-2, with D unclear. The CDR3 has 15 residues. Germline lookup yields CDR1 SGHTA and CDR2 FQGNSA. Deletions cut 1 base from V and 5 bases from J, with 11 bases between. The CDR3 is CASSLVGVVTGELFF. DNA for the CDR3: TGTGCCAGCAGCTTAGTCGGTGTGGTAACCGGGGAGCTGTTTTTT.

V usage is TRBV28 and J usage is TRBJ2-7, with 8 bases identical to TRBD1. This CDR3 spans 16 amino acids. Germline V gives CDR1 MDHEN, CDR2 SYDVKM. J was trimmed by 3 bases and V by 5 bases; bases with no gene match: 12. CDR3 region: CASSTPVLDRVYEQYF. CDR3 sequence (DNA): TGTGCCAGCAGTACGCCTGTTTTGGACAGGGTCTACGAGCAGTACTTC.

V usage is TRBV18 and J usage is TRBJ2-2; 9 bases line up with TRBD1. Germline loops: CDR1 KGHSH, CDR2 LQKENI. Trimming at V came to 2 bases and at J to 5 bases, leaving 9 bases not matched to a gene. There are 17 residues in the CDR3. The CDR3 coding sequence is TGTGCCAGCTCACCAGAACAACAGGGGGCAGGTACCGGGGAGCTGTTTTTT. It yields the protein CASSPEQQGAGTGELFF.

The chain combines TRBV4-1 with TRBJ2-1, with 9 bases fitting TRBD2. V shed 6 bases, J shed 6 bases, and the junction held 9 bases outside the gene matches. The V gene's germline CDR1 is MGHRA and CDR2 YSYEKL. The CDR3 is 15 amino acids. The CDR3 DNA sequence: TGCGCCAGCAGGTTTCGGCTAGCGGGGATCAATGAGCAGTTCTTC. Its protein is CASRFRLAGINEQFF.